This entry describes one TCR beta chain. What antigen it recognizes has not been identified. No base qualities exist here, and no much larger clone lies one base off it. The immunoSEQ Assay, a bias-controlled multiplex PCR, was used to amplify TCRbeta CDR3 regions from genomic DNA. The published analysis was carried out like this. The number of nucleated cells in each sample was estimated from the amplification of reference gene primers within the assay. To quantify the absolute abundance of each unique TCRbeta CDR3 rearrangement, sequence reads were collapsed and filtered. For each sample, productive Simpson clonality was calculated as the square root of Simpson's diversity index over productive rearrangements. In its TCRdb copy, this immuneACCESS table keeps in-frame sequences only and misses some clones. Where compared with another copy, unresolved V genes explain less than half of these, and the others have no known cause. The V and J calls and the clone size are those of that table, but D and trimming were determined from the DNA. The sample table holds about 150,000 clones, of which approximately 90% were seen once. The top ten clones comprise over 4% of the sample.

In the prospective study, participants were roughly 18 to 100 years old, resided in about two dozen geographic areas of the United States, and were enrolled through a virtual design. In the prospective study, participants were assigned to cohorts based on the clinical history participants reported in a screening survey and a study questionnaire. Exposed participants were defined as having been in contact with someone with a PCR-confirmed or clinician-diagnosed COVID-19 case within 2 weeks of study entry. In the prospective study, whole blood, serum and a nasopharyngeal or oropharyngeal swab were collected from each participant by mobile phlebotomists. Prospective study participants could optionally give additional blood draws and questionnaires over an approximately 2-month period. Before DNA extraction, prospective study blood samples were shipped either frozen or at room temperature. These data originate in a study of blood T cell repertoires in COVID-19 (dated by TCRdb to the early 2020s). Background for the entire study: The collaborator samples originated in the United States, Italy and Spain and spanned the acute and convalescent phases of COVID-19. A freely available public database, intended as a resource for researchers studying the immune response to SARS-CoV-2, is where the repertoires were released. HLA class I and class II types, where available, came from metadata supplied by the sample provider rather than from assay-based typing. Samples came from the ongoing ImmuneRACE study (first 160 participants) plus 1,254 subjects from 6 global collaborators. The prospective study material was composed of cDNA or gDNA derived from T cells, B-cell-depleted T cells, or PBMCs. Nearly every sample came with metadata listing a de-identified subject ID, COVID-19 status, age in years and sex. Subjects who had been exposed to COVID-19, were actively infected with it, or had recovered from it provided the deeply sampled blood TCRbeta repertoires that made up the dataset. On the study overall, not on this receptor specifically: The quantity of clinical and demographic metadata differed by source and by participant and was supplied without curation.

Trimming removed 7 bases from V and 0 bases from J, leaving 9 bases between the germline ends. The germline V gene encodes CDR1 LNHDA and CDR2 SQIVND (reference sequence). Measured from the cysteine to the phenylalanine, the CDR3 is 14 residues long. Only the CDR3 part of the read is kept: 42 bases, read in frame from the first base. Input material: PBMCs or T cells enriched from blood (not recorded which). The receptor was isolated from a woman between 35 and 50 years old who had been exposed to COVID-19. The sequence is built from TRBV19 and TRBJ1-4; no D segment can be confidently identified. At the DNA level, the sequence is TGTGCCAGTACTCGGGTTTCAACTAATGAAAAACTGTTTTTT. Its amino acids are CASTRVSTNEKLFF.